This TCR beta chain was captured by sequencing in a study of blood T cells in healthy people across ages. Study-level points and caveats: More naive CD4+ cells and higher diversity were found in long-lived than in aged donors.

Combining a sample-barcoded 5' primer with a J-beta primer mix, a second PCR ran for 7 to 11 cycles. TCRdb used MiXCR to reprocess the 5' RACE reads, holding one entry per CDR3 protein. The sample includes about 730,000 distinct CDR3 sequences, roughly 44% of them seen just once. Notes on this clonotype: Its target is not known.

CDR1 and CDR2 (germline): LGHNA, YNFKEQ. The CDR3 contains 13 residues. The V end lost 1 base, the J end lost 6 bases, and 9 bases lay between the germline ends. The sequence was collected from a woman in her sixties or seventies in good health. Sequencing input: blood. This chain joins TRBV4-2 and TRBJ1-2; maybe TRBD1 (5 bases). In DNA form, the CDR3 reads TGTGCCAGCAGCCAAGCGGGGCGCGATGGCTACACCTTC. Translation gives CASSQAGRDGYTF.